The present T cell receptor beta chain was sequenced within a study of CD8+ T cells in alopecia areata. Extracted RNA was reverse transcribed into cDNA, the sequencing template. Assay: immunoSEQ multiplex PCR; the TCRdb copy retains only in-frame clones and omits some. Here the sample spans fewer than 250,000 clones, more than 45% being singletons. Trimming pared 6 bases from V and 1 base from J, leaving 13 bases between. From germline, CDR1 is GTSNPN and CDR2 SVGIG (reference sequence). The CDR3 consists of 13 residues. Points from the study as a whole: Sequencing of scalp samples also includes resident alphabeta T cells from normal skin.

About this clone: Its antigen is currently unknown.

The specimen comprised CD4+ T cells sorted from blood, sampled at week 0. This TCR was sampled from a human donor with alopecia areata. The chain combines TRBV30 with TRBJ2-7, with D maybe TRBD2 (5 bases). As DNA, the CDR3 is TGTGCCTGCACGGACTCAAAATCCTACGAGCAGTACTTC. This translates into CACTDSKSYEQYF.